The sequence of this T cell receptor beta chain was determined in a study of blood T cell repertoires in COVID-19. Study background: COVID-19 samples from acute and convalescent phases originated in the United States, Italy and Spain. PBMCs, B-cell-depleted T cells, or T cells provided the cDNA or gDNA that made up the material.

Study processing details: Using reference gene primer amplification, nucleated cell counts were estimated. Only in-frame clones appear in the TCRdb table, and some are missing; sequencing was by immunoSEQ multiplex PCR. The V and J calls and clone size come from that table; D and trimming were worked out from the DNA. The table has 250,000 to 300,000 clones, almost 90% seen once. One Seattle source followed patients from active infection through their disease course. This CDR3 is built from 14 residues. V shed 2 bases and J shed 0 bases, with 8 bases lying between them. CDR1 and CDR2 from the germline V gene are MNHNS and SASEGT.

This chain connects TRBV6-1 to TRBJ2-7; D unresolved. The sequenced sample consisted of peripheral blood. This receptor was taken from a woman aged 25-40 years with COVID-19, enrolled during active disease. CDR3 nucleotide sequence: TGTGCCAGCAGTGAATTGGCGGCCTCCTACGAGCAGTACTTC. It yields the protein CASSELAASYEQYF.